This TCR beta chain originates from a study of blood T cell repertoires in COVID-19. The overall study: Whether acute or convalescent, the COVID-19 samples came from the United States, Italy and Spain. T cells, B-cell-depleted T cells, or PBMCs supplied cDNA or gDNA.

The V and J ends lost 1 base and 1 base respectively, with 14 bases between them. This CDR3 has 16 amino acids. Germline CDR1 and CDR2: SGDLS and YYNGEE. Clinical history as reported by participants underpinned cohort assignment. TCRdb's table, derived via immunoSEQ multiplex PCR, lists solely in-frame clones and lacks some. The sample lists 300,000 to 350,000 clones; roughly 85% were seen once. The rearrangement joins TRBV9 to TRBJ2-5; perhaps TRBD2 as D (5 bases). Material for sequencing was PBMCs or T cells enriched from blood (not recorded which). The receptor was derived from a man aged 25-45 years who had recovered from COVID-19. CDR3 DNA: TGTGCCAGCAGCGTACAGCCAGAGCGGCCCCAAGAGACCCAGTACTTC. It is translated as CASSVQPERPQETQYF.